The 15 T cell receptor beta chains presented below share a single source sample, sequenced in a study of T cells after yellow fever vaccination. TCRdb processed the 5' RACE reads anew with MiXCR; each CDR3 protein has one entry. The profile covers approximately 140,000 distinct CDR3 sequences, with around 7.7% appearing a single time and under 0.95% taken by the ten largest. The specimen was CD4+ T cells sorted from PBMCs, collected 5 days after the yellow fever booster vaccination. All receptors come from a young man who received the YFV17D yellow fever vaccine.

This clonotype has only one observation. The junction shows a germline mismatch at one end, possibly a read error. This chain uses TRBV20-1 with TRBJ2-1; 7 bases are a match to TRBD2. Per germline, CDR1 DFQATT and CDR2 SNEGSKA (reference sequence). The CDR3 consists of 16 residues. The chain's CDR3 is CCARGLTGGTFGEQFF. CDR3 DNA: TGCTGTGCCAGAGGGCTAACGGGAGGTACCTTTGGGGAGCAGTTCTTC.

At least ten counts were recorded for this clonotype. The CDR3 region has the DNA TGCGCCAGCACCCAAAGGAAGCACACATTGAAGGAAGGGGATACGCAGTATTTT. It yields the protein CASTQRKHTLKEGDTQYF. The chain recombines TRBV23-1 with TRBJ2-3; D is unclear. TRBV23-1 is recorded as an ORF, its role being uncertain. CDR3 length equals 18 residues. V lost 7 bases and J lost 6, with 29 bases in between.

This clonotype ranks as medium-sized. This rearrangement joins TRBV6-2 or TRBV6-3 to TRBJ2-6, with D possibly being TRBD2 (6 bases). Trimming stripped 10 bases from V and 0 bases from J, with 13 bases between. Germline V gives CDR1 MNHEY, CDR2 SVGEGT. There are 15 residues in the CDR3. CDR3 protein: CAIERRGSGANVLTF. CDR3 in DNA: TGTGCCATCGAAAGGAGGGGCTCTGGGGCCAACGTCCTGACTTTC.

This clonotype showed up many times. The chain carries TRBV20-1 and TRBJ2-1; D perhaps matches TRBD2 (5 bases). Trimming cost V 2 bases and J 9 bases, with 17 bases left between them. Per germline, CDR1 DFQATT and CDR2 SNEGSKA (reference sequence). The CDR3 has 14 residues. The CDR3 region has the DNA TGCAGTGCTAGAAGACCCAAAGGAGGCTTTGAGCAGTTCTTC. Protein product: CSARRPKGGFEQFF.

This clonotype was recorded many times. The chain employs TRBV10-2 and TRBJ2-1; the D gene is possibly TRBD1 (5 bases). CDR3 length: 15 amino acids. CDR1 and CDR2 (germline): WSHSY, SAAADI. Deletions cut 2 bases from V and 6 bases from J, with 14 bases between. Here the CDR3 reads CASSEQVRVINEQFF. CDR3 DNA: TGCGCCAGCAGTGAGCAGGTCAGGGTAATCAATGAGCAGTTCTTC.

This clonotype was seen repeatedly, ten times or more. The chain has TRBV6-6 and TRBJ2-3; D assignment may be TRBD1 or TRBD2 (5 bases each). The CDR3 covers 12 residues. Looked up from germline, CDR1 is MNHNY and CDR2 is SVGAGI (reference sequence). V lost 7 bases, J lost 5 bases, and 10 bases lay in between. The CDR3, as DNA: TGTGCCAGCACCCAGAGGGGAGATACGCAGTATTTT. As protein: CASTQRGDTQYF.

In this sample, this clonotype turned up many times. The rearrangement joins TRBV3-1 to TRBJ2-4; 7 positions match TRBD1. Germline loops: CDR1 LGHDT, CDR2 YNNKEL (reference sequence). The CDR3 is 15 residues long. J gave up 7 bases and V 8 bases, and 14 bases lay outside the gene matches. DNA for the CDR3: TGTGCCAGCGGGACCTCCGGAACCAGGGGGAACATTCAGTACTTC. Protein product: CASGTSGTRGNIQYF.

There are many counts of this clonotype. CDR3 region: CASSWGTSGRTDTQYF. The CDR3 nucleotides are TGCGCCAGCAGCTGGGGGACTAGCGGACGCACAGATACGCAGTATTTT. The rearrangement uses TRBV5-1 and TRBJ2-3; 11 bases are a match to TRBD2. Germline loops: CDR1 SGHRS, CDR2 YFSETQ. CDR3 size: 16 residues. The junction had 4 bases not matched to a gene; V was cut back by 3 bases and J by 1 base.

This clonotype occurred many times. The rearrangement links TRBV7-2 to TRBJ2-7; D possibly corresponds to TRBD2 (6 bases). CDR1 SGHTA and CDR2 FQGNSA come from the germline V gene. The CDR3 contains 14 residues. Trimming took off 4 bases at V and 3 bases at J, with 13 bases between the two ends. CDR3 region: CASSSSAGNYEQYF. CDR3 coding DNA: TGTGCCAGCAGCTCCTCGGCGGGGAACTACGAGCAGTACTTC.

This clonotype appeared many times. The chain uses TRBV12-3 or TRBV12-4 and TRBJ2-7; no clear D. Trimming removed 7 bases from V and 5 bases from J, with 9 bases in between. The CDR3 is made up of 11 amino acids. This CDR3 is CASTLGHEQYF. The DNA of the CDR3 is TGTGCCAGCACCCTTGGCCACGAGCAGTACTTC.

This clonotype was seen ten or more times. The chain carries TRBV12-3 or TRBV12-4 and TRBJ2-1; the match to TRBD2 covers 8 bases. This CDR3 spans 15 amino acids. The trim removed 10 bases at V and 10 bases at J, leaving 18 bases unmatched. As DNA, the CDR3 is TGTGCCACCACCAAAAGAAGCGGGAGTTCTAACGAGCAGTTCTTC. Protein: CATTKRSGSSNEQFF.

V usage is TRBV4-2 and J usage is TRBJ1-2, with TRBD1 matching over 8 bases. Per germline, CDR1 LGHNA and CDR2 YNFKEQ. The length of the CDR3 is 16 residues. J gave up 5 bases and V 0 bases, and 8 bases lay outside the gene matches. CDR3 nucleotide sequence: TGTGCCAGCAGCCAAGACTCGGACAGGGTGGGTTATGGCTACACCTTC. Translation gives CASSQDSDRVGYGYTF.

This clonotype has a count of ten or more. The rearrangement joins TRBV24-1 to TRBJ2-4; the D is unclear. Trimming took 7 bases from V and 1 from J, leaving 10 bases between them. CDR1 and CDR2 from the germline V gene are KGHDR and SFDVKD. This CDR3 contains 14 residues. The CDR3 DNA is TGTGCCACCAGCCCAGGACCGGCCAAAAACATTCAGTACTTC. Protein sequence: CATSPGPAKNIQYF.

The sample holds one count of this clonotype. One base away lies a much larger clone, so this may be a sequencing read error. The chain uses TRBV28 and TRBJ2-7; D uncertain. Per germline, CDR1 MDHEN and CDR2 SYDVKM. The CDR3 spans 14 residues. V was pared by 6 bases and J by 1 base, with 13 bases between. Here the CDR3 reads CASSPELRSYEQYF. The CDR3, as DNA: TGTGCCAGCAGCCCGGAACTCCGTTCCTACGAGCAGTACTTC.

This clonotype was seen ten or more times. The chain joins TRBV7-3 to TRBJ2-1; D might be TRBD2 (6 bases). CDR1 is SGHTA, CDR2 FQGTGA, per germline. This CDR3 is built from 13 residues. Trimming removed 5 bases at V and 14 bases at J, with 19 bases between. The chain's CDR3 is CASSPLTREEKFF. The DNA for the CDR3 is TGTGCCAGCAGCCCGCTCACTAGGGAGGAGAAGTTCTTC.